The rows below give T cell receptor beta chains drawn from one sample of a study of blood T cell repertoires in COVID-19. The table came from immunoSEQ multiplex PCR; TCRdb's copy has only in-frame clones and leaves some out. This table holds approximately 140,000 clones, 86% found once. Sequenced sample: peripheral blood. The receptor source for this set is an older man with acute or convalescent COVID-19. The CDR3 runs from the conserved cysteine through the conserved F or W.

J gene	V gene	CDR3 protein
TRBJ1-2	TRBV6-2/TRBV6-3	CASSYPPTSGQYYGYTF
TRBJ2-4	TRBV14	CASSLPQGRNIQYF
TRBJ2-1	TRBV7-8	CASSMGTSGSNEQFF
TRBJ1-3	TRBV3-1/TRBV3-2	CASSQDLDRVGNTIYF
TRBJ2-3	TRBV29-1	CSVPAPSGSPDTQYF
TRBJ2-1	TRBV3-1/TRBV3-2	CASSPGLAGSLEQFF
TRBJ2-7	TRBV5-4	CASSFRDTSYEQYF
TRBJ2-5	TRBV19	CASSIGRTSGVQETQYF
TRBJ2-7	TRBV9	CASSVAGTSSYEQYF
TRBJ2-3	TRBV9	CASSVLLAGDTQYF
TRBJ2-1	TRBV6-5	CASSYSVWAGNNEQFF
TRBJ1-6	TRBV4-1	CASREDGVGSPLHF
TRBJ1-3	TRBV7-3	CASSSTGSGNTIYF
TRBJ2-2	TRBV15	CATSRGGVATGELFF
TRBJ2-5	TRBV27	CASSLRGETQYF
TRBJ1-4	TRBV13	CASSLRVNEKLFF
TRBJ2-3	TRBV9	CASSVAAGGNTDTQYF
TRBJ2-7	TRBV5-1	CASSLTGYYEQYF
TRBJ1-4	TRBV11-1	CASSPERRGEKLFF
TRBJ2-1	TRBV2	CASSERRRDRINEQFF
TRBJ1-6	TRBV6-5	CASSNPGDSPLHF
TRBJ1-5	TRBV6-5	CAAGTPQYSNQPQHF
TRBJ2-7	TRBV7-2	CASSLEAGLPYEQYF
TRBJ1-2	TRBV29-1	CSVELGGGRGYTF
TRBJ1-2	TRBV18	CASSPRTGLYGYTF
TRBJ1-3	TRBV20-1	CSASVPGQGSGNTIYF
TRBJ1-5	TRBV6-2/TRBV6-3	CASSYPTSTGGGQPQHF
TRBJ2-5	TRBV2	CASSESGTTYSYQETQYF
TRBJ2-7	TRBV19	CASSSGTSGTSSSYEQYF
TRBJ2-2	TRBV24-1	CATSDLRGFPGELFF
TRBJ2-5	TRBV18	CASSPGTSRETQYF
TRBJ2-2	TRBV18	CASSPAGVVAGELFF
TRBJ2-1	TRBV7-3	CASSLTGAYEQFF
TRBJ2-1	TRBV7-9	CASSSTGVNEQFF
TRBJ2-7	TRBV6-6	CASSYSRTGGSYEQYF
TRBJ2-1	TRBV9	CASSVTSGVGYNEQFF
TRBJ1-3	TRBV7-2	CASSLGLFSGNTIYF
TRBJ2-2	TRBV28	CASLSRGRQAGELFF
TRBJ2-6	TRBV5-4	CASSFSPLQVSGANVLTF
TRBJ1-2	TRBV19	CASSMGHRGSYGYTF
TRBJ1-5	TRBV11-2	CASSLGTGGTSNQPQHF
TRBJ2-1	TRBV11-2	CASSPGLADLYNEQFF
TRBJ2-5	TRBV7-2	CASSPGHPQETQYF
TRBJ2-7	TRBV28	CASSLLTSGRYEQYF
TRBJ2-3	TRBV27	CASSPGTGDLFTDTQYF
TRBJ2-1	TRBV6-2/TRBV6-3	CASSLGLALSSYNEQFF
TRBJ1-3	TRBV27	CASSPRQGVGNTIYF
TRBJ1-2	TRBV7-2	CASSLGDRGMVGYTF
TRBJ2-1	TRBV7-8	CASSSSGVAEPYNEQFF
TRBJ1-1	TRBV2	CASSEVGVNTEAFF
TRBJ1-5	TRBV7-2	CASSLGDGGRQPQHF
TRBJ2-3	TRBV10-3	CAILGSSGTTDTQYF
TRBJ2-1	TRBV5-1	CASSLVTSGSGGEQFF
TRBJ2-7	TRBV11-1	CASSFTGTRGSYEQYF
TRBJ2-5	TRBV5-6	CASSLRVSSGRGQETQYF
TRBJ1-1	TRBV18	CASSRDGGKAFF
TRBJ2-2	TRBV18	CASSPLGTKVANTGELFF
TRBJ2-1	TRBV21-1	CASSTLAGGPRNEQFF
TRBJ1-5	TRBV18	CASSSGTDSNQPQHF
TRBJ2-7	TRBV6-2/TRBV6-3	CASSTPRLAGNSYEQYF